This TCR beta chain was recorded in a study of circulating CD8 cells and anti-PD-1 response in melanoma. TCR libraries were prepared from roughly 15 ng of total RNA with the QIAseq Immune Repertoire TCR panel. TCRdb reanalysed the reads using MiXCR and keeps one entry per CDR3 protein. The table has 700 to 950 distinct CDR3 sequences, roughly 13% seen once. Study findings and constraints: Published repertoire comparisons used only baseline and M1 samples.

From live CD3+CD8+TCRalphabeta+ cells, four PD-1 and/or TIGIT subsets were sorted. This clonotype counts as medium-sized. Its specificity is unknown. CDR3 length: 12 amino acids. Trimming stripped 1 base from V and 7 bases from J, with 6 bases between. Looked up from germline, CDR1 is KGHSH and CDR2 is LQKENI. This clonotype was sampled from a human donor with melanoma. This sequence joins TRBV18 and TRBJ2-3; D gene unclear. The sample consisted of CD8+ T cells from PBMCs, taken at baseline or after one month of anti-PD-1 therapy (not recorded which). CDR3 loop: CASSPRPYTQYF. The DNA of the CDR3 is TGTGCCAGCTCACCACGACCTTATACGCAGTATTTT. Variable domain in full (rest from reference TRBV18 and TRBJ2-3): NAGVMQNPRHLVRRRGQEARLRCSPMKGHSHVYWYRQLPEEGLKFMVYLQKENIIDESGMPKERFSAEFPKEGPSILRIQQVVRGDSAAYFCASSPRPYTQYFGPGTRLTVL.